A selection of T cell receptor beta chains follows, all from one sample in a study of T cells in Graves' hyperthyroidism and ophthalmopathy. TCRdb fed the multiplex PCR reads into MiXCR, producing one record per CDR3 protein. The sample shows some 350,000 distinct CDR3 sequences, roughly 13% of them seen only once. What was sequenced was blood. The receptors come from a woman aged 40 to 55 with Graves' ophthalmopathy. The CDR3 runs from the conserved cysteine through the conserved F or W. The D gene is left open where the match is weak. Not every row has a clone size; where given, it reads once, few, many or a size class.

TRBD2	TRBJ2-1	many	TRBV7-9	TGTGCCAGCAGCTCTCTTTCCGGACTAGCGGGAGGCAATTCCTACAATGAGCAGTTCTTC	CASSSLSGLAGGNSYNEQFF
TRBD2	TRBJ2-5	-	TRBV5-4	TGTGCCAGCAGCGGGAGGGTAGCGGGGGGGTTACAAGAGACCCAGTACTTC	CASSGRVAGGLQETQYF
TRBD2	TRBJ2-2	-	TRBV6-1	TGTGCCAGCAGTCCCTCGGGGGGGACCGGGGAGCTGTTTTTT	CASSPSGGTGELFF
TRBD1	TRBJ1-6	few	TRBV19	TGTGCCAGTAGTATAACGGGACAGGGTTTTTCACCCCTCCACTTT	CASSITGQGFSPLHF
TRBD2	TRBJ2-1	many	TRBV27	TGTGCCAGCAGTTTGCTAGCGGGGGGGTTGTCGAATGAGCAGTTCTTC	CASSLLAGGLSNEQFF
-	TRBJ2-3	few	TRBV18	TGTGCCAGCTCACCGCAGGGGGATACGCAGTATTTT	CASSPQGDTQYF
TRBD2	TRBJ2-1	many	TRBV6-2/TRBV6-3	TGTGCCAGCAGCCGAACGCTAGCGGGAGCTTTTAATGAGCAGTTCTTC	CASSRTLAGAFNEQFF
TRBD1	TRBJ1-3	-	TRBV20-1	TGCAGTGCTAGAGAAACGGGACAGGGGTACGGAAACACCATATATTTT	CSARETGQGYGNTIYF
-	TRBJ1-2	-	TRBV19	TGTGCCAGTAGTATAACGGTCCAGGCACCACTCTATGGCTACACCTTC	CASSITVQAPLYGYTF
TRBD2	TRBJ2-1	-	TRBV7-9	TGTGCCCTTCCGGGGGGCTCCTACAATGAGCAGTTCTTC	CALPGGSYNEQFF
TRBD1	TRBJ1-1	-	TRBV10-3	TGTGCCATCAGTGAACCGACAGGGGGGAACACTGAAGCTTTCTTT	CAISEPTGGNTEAFF
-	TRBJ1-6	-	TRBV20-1	TGCAGTGCTATCATGGATTCCTATAATTCACCCCTCCACTTT	CSAIMDSYNSPLHF
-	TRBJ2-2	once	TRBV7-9	TGTGCCAGCAGCTTAGCGGGAGGTGTGTTCGGGGAGCTGTTTTTT	CASSLAGGVFGELFF
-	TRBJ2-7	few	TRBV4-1	TGCGCCAGCAGTGACGGGGGAACTCGCTACGAGCAGTACTTC	CASSDGGTRYEQYF
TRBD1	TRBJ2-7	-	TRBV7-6	TGTGCCAGCAGCGAAGGACCGGGACAGGGCTCCTACGAGCAGTACTTC	CASSEGPGQGSYEQYF
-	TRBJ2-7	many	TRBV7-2	TGTGCCAGCAGCGGGGGCGGAGACTACGAGCAGTACTTC	CASSGGGDYEQYF
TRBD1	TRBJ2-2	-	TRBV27	TGTGCCAGCAGGCCGGGACAGATCAAAACCGGGGAGCTGTTTTTT	CASRPGQIKTGELFF
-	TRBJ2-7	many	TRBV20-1	TGCAGTGCCGCCGGCACAGGGTACGAGCAGTACTTC	CSAAGTGYEQYF
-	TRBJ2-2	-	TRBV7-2	TGTGCCAGCAGCCCGGCAGACAGCTACACCGGGGAGCTGTTTTTT	CASSPADSYTGELFF
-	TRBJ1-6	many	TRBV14	TGTGCCAGCAGCCAACAGGGCGGGAGGTATAATTCACCCCTCCACTTT	CASSQQGGRYNSPLHF
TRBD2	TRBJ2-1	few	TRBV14	TGTGCCAGCAGCCAAGGTGTATATAGCGGGAGCGCTAGGGAAGGGAATGAGCAGTTCTTC	CASSQGVYSGSAREGNEQFF
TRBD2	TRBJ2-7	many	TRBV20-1	TGCAGTGCTAGTATGGGGTCGCTAGGACTAGCGGGGCTATACGAGCAGTACTTC	CSASMGSLGLAGLYEQYF
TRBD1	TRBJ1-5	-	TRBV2	TGTGCCAGCAAAGGGGGCGGGTGTAGCAATCAGCCCCAGCATTTT	CASKGGGCSNQPQHF
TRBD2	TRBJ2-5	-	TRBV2	TGTGCCAGCACCCCACTAGCGCAGGAAGAGACCCAGTACTTC	CASTPLAQEETQYF
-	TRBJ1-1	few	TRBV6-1	TGTGCCAGCAGTTATTCTATGGAACAAGGGAAAGCTTTCTTT	CASSYSMEQGKAFF
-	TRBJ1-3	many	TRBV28	TGTGCCAGCAGTTTTTCTGGGGACTCTGGAAACACCACATATTTT	CASSFSGDSGNTTYF
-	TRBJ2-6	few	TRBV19	TGTGCCAGTAGAAGACCGACTGGGGCCAACGTCCTGACTTTC	CASRRPTGANVLTF
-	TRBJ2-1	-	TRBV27	TGTGCCAGCAGAGGAGGGCCTTACAGCTCCTACAATGAGCAGTTCTTC	CASRGGPYSSYNEQFF
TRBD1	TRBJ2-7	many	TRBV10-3	TGTGCCATCAGTGGTGGGACAGGGCGTGAGCAGTACTTC	CAISGGTGREQYF
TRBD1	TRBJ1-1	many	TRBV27	TGTGCCAGCAGACAGGGGGGTACTGAAGCTTTCTTT	CASRQGGTEAFF